These 30 T cell receptor beta chains share one sample of origin, sequenced in a study of cytomegalovirus exposure and HLA in healthy donors. With 60 Vbeta and 13 Jbeta primers, the PCR was carried out. Only in-frame clones appear in the TCRdb table, and some are missing; sequencing was by immunoSEQ multiplex PCR. This table has 95,000 to 150,000 clones, about 80% appearing once. What was sequenced was PBMCs. The receptors come from a young man in good health and CMV-seronegative.

The sample holds one count of this clone. The rearrangement joins TRBV7-8 to TRBJ2-4, with TRBD1 identical over 9 bases. The CDR3 spans 16 residues. Germline V lookup: CDR1 SGHVS, CDR2 FQNEAQ. J lost 1 base, V lost 4 bases, and 5 bases had no gene match. The CDR3 sequence: CASSSPGQGAKNIQYF. The CDR3, as DNA: TGTGCCAGCAGCTCTCCGGGACAGGGCGCCAAAAACATTCAGTACTTC.

CDR3 bases: TGTGCCAGCAGCCGCCATAGCACTGAAGCTTTCTTT. Translating gives CASSRHSTEAFF. The rearrangement joins TRBV11-2 to TRBJ1-1; unclear D gene. CDR3 length: 12 amino acids. Trimming stripped 5 bases from V and 4 bases from J, with 8 bases between. CDR1 is SGHAT, CDR2 FQNNGV, per germline.

This chain links TRBV10-3 with TRBJ1-1; D is uncertain. V lost 6 bases and J 0 bases, leaving 20 bases between the germline ends. This CDR3 is built from 17 residues. Germline V lookup: CDR1 ENHRY, CDR2 SYGVKD. CDR3 amino acids: CAISGRPLGGMNTEAFF. Written as DNA, the CDR3 is TGTGCCATCAGCGGCAGGCCCTTGGGAGGGATGAACACTGAAGCTTTCTTT.

This chain's CDR3 is CAISPGGERLGGETQYF. DNA for the CDR3: TGTGCCATCAGTCCGGGCGGAGAAAGACTAGGAGGAGAGACCCAGTACTTC. This sequence joins TRBV10-3 and TRBJ2-5; TRBD2 is a possible D gene (6 bases). Trimming removed 5 bases from V and 4 bases from J, with 23 bases in between. Germline V lookup: CDR1 ENHRY, CDR2 SYGVKD. CDR3 length: 17 residues.

This clone was seen more than once but under ten times. The rearrangement uses TRBV19 and TRBJ1-3; D might be TRBD1 (5 bases). Germline CDR1 reads LNHDA; CDR2 reads SQIVND (reference sequence). The CDR3 length is 15 residues. V lost 6 bases and J lost 0, with 12 bases in between. CDR3 in DNA: TGTGCCAGTAGGCCTCAGGGAAACTCTGGAAACACCATATATTTT. Encoded protein: CASRPQGNSGNTIYF.

This clone was observed a single time. The chain uses TRBV20-1 and TRBJ1-1; no firm D call. The germline CDR1 and CDR2 sequences are DFQATT and SNEGSKA (reference sequence). CDR3 size: 11 residues. V was trimmed by 6 bases and J by 6 bases, leaving 11 bases between them. DNA for the CDR3: TGCAGTGCCCCTTTTTTCGCTGAAGCTTTCTTT. Translated, it gives CSAPFFAEAFF.

J is TRBJ1-1 and V is TRBV2; 7 bases are a match to TRBD1. The CDR3 spans 16 residues. V was clipped by 0 bases and J by 7 bases; unmatched bases: 11. The germline gives CDR1 SNHLY, CDR2 FYNNEI. Written as DNA, the CDR3 is TGTGCCAGCAGTGAAGCGCTTATAGGGGGCAGGTTTGAAGCTTTCTTT. Amino acids: CASSEALIGGRFEAFF. The full variable domain, with the rest looked up from reference TRBV2 and TRBJ1-1, is EPEVTQTPSHQVTQMGQEVILRCVPISNHLYFYWYRQILGQKVEFLVSFYNNEISEKSEIFDDQFSVERPDGSNFTLKIRSTKLEDSAMYFCASSEALIGGRFEAFFGQGTRLTVV.

V and J are TRBV5-4 and TRBJ2-5, with a tentative D call TRBD2 (7 bases). This CDR3 comprises 18 residues. CDR1 is SGHNT and CDR2 is YYREEE in the germline V gene (reference sequence). Trimming removed 3 bases from V and 1 base from J, with 22 bases in between. CDR3 in amino acids: CASSSGTRGPQSQETQYF. The CDR3 nucleotides are TGTGCCAGCAGCTCCGGAACGCGGGGGCCCCAGAGCCAAGAGACCCAGTACTTC.

This clone was seen more than once but under ten times. V usage is TRBV5-1 and J usage is TRBJ2-3, with 14 bases lining up with TRBD2. This CDR3 contains 16 residues. With 5 bases clipped from V and 4 bases from J, the junction kept 6 bases outside the gene matches. Germline V CDR1 and CDR2: SGHRS, YFSETQ. The CDR3, as DNA: TGCGCCAGCAGAGGGACTAGCGGGAGTTTGGCAGATACGCAGTATTTT. It encodes CASRGTSGSLADTQYF.

There are a few counts of this clone. This chain connects TRBV25-1 to TRBJ2-5, with TRBD1 matching over 7 bases. The DNA end lines up better with TRBJ2-7; the J call may be wrong. The CDR3 has 12 residues. Germline V gene sequence: CDR1 MGHDK, CDR2 SYGVNS. In nucleotides, the CDR3 is TGTGCCAGCAGTTCGAACAGGGGCGAGCAGTACTTC. It codes for CASSSNRGEQYF.

This chain joins TRBV5-1 and TRBJ1-2; TRBD1 is a possible D gene (5 bases). The CDR3 length is 14 residues. In germline, CDR1 is SGHRS, CDR2 YFSETQ. Trimming cost V 2 bases and J 0 bases, with 8 bases left between them. The CDR3: CASSFSTANYGYTF. The CDR3 DNA sequence: TGCGCCAGCAGCTTCTCGACAGCTAACTATGGCTACACCTTC.

V and J are TRBV11-2 and TRBJ2-5, with 11 positions matching TRBD2. Germline CDR1 is SGHAT and CDR2 is FQNNGV. The V and J ends lost 5 bases and 5 bases, in that order; junction bases with no gene match: 10. This CDR3 spans 16 amino acids. The CDR3 reads CASSPFSGGAGETQYF. For the CDR3, the DNA is TGTGCCAGCAGCCCCTTTAGCGGGGGGGCCGGTGAGACCCAGTACTTC.

This sequence joins TRBV7-2 and TRBJ1-1, with 7 bases that match TRBD1. This CDR3 comprises 15 residues. The V and J ends lost 5 bases and 0 bases, in that order; junction bases with no gene match: 6. Per the germline V gene, CDR1 is SGHTA and CDR2 is FQGNSA. CDR3 bases: TGTGCCAGCAGCCAAGACAGGGCAGTGAACACTGAAGCTTTCTTT. Residues: CASSQDRAVNTEAFF.

The chain joins TRBV5-1 to TRBJ2-5; a possible D gene is TRBD2 (6 bases). The J call is in doubt because the DNA end fits TRBJ2-7 better. CDR1 and CDR2 (germline): SGHRS, YFSETQ. This CDR3 is built from 15 residues. CDR3 protein: CASSLGRGMVYEQYF. CDR3 in DNA: TGCGCCAGCAGCTTGGGCCGGGGGATGGTCTACGAGCAGTACTTC.

J is TRBJ1-1 and V is TRBV29-1; the D gene is possibly TRBD1 (6 bases). This CDR3 comprises 16 residues. In germline, CDR1 is SQVTM, CDR2 ANQGSEA. V gave up 1 base and J gave up 0 bases, with 15 bases separating them. The DNA for the CDR3 is TGCAGCGTTGAAGCGTTCCAGGGGAGTATGAACACTGAAGCTTTCTTT. It specifies CSVEAFQGSMNTEAFF.

The V and J genes are TRBV4-1 and TRBJ2-1, with 9 bases matching TRBD2. This CDR3 spans 15 amino acids. V shed 3 bases, J shed 5 bases, and the junction held 5 bases outside the gene matches. Germline CDR1 is MGHRA and CDR2 is YSYEKL. As DNA, the CDR3 is TGCGCCAGCAGCCAGGGACTAGCACCGAACAATGAGCAGTTCTTC. Its protein is CASSQGLAPNNEQFF.

The V gene is TRBV28, the J gene TRBJ2-7; a possible D gene is TRBD1 (6 bases). The ends were cut back, 3 bases at V and 2 bases at J, with 8 bases in the middle. Germline CDR1 is MDHEN and CDR2 is SYDVKM. This CDR3 comprises 13 residues. The CDR3 nucleotides are TGTGCCAGCAGTTTTCAGGGGACCTACGAGCAGTACTTC. This translates into CASSFQGTYEQYF. Looking up the rest from reference TRBV28 and TRBJ2-7 gives the full variable domain: DVKVTQSSRYLVKRTGEKVFLECVQDMDHENMFWYRQDPGLGLRLIYFSYDVKMKEKGDIPEGYSVSREKKERFSLILESASTNQTSMYLCASSFQGTYEQYFGPGTRLTVT.

This chain connects TRBV7-6 to TRBJ2-7; TRBD1 matches 10 bases. The CDR3 extends over 15 amino acids. V lost 1 base and J lost 4; bases outside the gene matches: 4. From germline, CDR1 is SGHVS and CDR2 FNYEAQ. The CDR3 loop is CASSLGDRGDYEQYF. The CDR3 coding sequence is TGTGCCAGCAGCTTAGGGGACAGGGGCGATTACGAGCAGTACTTC.

For the CDR3, the DNA is TGTGCCAGCAGCTTGGGACAGGACTATGGCTACACCTTC. It specifies CASSLGQDYGYTF. The rearrangement links TRBV7-2 to TRBJ1-2; 8 nucleotides agree with TRBD1. Germline V lookup: CDR1 SGHTA, CDR2 FQGNSA. V shed 3 bases, J shed 3 bases, and the junction held 0 bases outside the gene matches. This CDR3 comprises 13 residues.

The V and J genes are TRBV14 and TRBJ1-1; 12 positions match TRBD1. CDR1 and CDR2 (germline): SGHDN, FVKESK. This CDR3 has 19 amino acids. The ends lost 1 base at V and 4 bases at J; junction bases unmatched: 13. The CDR3 sequence is CASSQGPVGTGGGGTEAFF. The CDR3 DNA follows: TGTGCCAGCAGCCAAGGCCCCGTCGGGACAGGGGGCGGTGGCACTGAAGCTTTCTTT.

J is TRBJ2-7 and V is TRBV19, with 7 bases matching TRBD2. V trimming: 3 bases; J trimming: 2 bases; junction bases outside the gene matches: 10. CDR1 is LNHDA and CDR2 is SQIVND in the germline V gene (reference sequence). The CDR3 totals 16 residues. CDR3 sequence: CASSIGPSGTPYEQYF. The CDR3 DNA reads as TGTGCCAGTAGTATTGGTCCCAGCGGGACCCCCTACGAGCAGTACTTC. The entire variable domain, with the rest obtained from reference TRBV19 and TRBJ2-7, is as follows: DGGITQSPKYLFRKEGQNVTLSCEQNLNHDAMYWYRQDPGQGLRLIYYSQIVNDFQKGDIAEGYSVSREKKESFPLTVTSAQKNPTAFYLCASSIGPSGTPYEQYFGPGTRLTVT.

The chain combines TRBV28 with TRBJ1-2; D is undetermined. The length of the CDR3 is 12 residues. Germline V lookup: CDR1 MDHEN, CDR2 SYDVKM. V lost 6 bases to trimming and J lost 5 bases, with 10 bases between them. The CDR3 loop is CASRGRGYGYTF. CDR3 bases: TGTGCCAGCAGGGGGAGAGGGTATGGCTACACCTTC.

This clone has a handful of counts. The V and J genes are TRBV11-2 and TRBJ1-1, with 7 bases lining up with TRBD1. This CDR3 is 13 amino acids long. V shed 6 bases and J 4 bases; nucleotides not matched to a gene: 5. The germline V gene encodes CDR1 SGHAT and CDR2 FQNNGV. Written as DNA, the CDR3 is TGTGCCAGCAGGTCTCAGGGGGGCACTGAAGCTTTCTTT. Its protein product is CASRSQGGTEAFF.

The chain couples TRBV6-4 to TRBJ2-7, with TRBD2 matching 9 bases. Germline V gene data show CDR1 as MRHNA and CDR2 as SNTAGT. CDR3 length: 18 amino acids. V gave up 2 bases and J gave up 6 bases; unmatched junction bases: 17. The CDR3 spells CASSDKVAGAQGSVEQYF. The CDR3 DNA is TGTGCCAGCAGTGACAAGGTAGCGGGGGCCCAAGGGTCCGTCGAGCAGTACTTC.

The V call is TRBV28, the J call TRBJ2-4; TRBD2 aligns across 7 bases. From germline, CDR1 is MDHEN and CDR2 SYDVKM. CDR3 size: 15 residues. With 4 bases clipped from V and 6 bases from J, the junction kept 9 bases outside the gene matches. The CDR3 DNA follows: TGTGCCAGCAGTTCCGACGGGACTATGGGAAACATTCAGTACTTC. Translated: CASSSDGTMGNIQYF.

The genes are TRBV5-8 and TRBJ2-3, with a weak D call TRBD1 (6 bases). Trimming stripped 0 bases from V and 2 bases from J, with 10 bases between. The length of the CDR3 is 15 residues. Germline loops: CDR1 SGHTS, CDR2 YDEGEE. The CDR3 DNA reads as TGTGCCAGCAGCTTGGAAGGACAGTTCACAGATACGCAGTATTTT. Its translation: CASSLEGQFTDTQYF.

This clone was found a few times. An end of the junction does not agree with germline; a read error may underlie this. The chain has TRBV7-9 and TRBJ2-7, with D perhaps matching TRBD1 (6 bases). The CDR3 covers 17 residues. CDR1 and CDR2 from the germline V gene are SEHNR and FQNEAQ (reference sequence). CDR3 sequence: CSSIPATSGHSDYEQYF. CDR3 sequence (DNA): TGTTCCAGCATACCCGCTACGTCGGGACATTCAGACTACGAGCAGTACTTC.

The chain carries TRBV29-1 and TRBJ1-2, with TRBD1 matching 9 bases. There are 13 residues in the CDR3. With 4 bases clipped from V and 5 bases from J, the junction kept 5 bases outside the gene matches. CDR1 is SQVTM and CDR2 is ANQGSEA in the germline V gene. For the CDR3, the DNA is TGCAGCGTTGCCCAACAGGGGGCGTATGGCTACACCTTC. Its protein is CSVAQQGAYGYTF. The entire variable domain, with the rest obtained from reference TRBV29-1 and TRBJ1-2, is as follows: SAVISQKPSRDICQRGTSLTIQCQVDSQVTMMFWYRQQPGQSLTLIATANQGSEATYESGFVIDKFPISRPNLTFSTLTVSNMSPEDSSIYLCSVAQQGAYGYTFGSGTRLTVV.

The rearrangement joins TRBV9 to TRBJ2-3; TRBD2 agrees at 7 bases. CDR1 SGDLS and CDR2 YYNGEE come from the germline V gene. After removal of 0 bases from V and 4 bases from J, the junction contained 5 bases not matched to a gene. CDR3 length: 15 amino acids. CDR3 in amino acids: CASSVEGGRADTQYF. In DNA, the CDR3 is TGTGCCAGCAGCGTAGAAGGTGGGAGGGCAGATACGCAGTATTTT. Based on the CDR3 plus reference TRBV9 and TRBJ2-3, the full variable domain is DSGVTQTPKHLITATGQRVTLRCSPRSGDLSVYWYQQSLDQGLQFLIQYYNGEERAKGNILERFSAQQFPDLHSELNLSSLELGDSALYFCASSVEGGRADTQYFGPGTRLTVL.

J is TRBJ1-4 and V is TRBV28; D is uncertain. The CDR3 totals 13 residues. Looked up from germline, CDR1 is MDHEN and CDR2 is SYDVKM. The V end was cut by 4 bases, the J end by 6 bases, with 9 bases between. In DNA form, the CDR3 reads TGTGCCAGCAGTTCCCTAAAAGATGAAAAACTGTTTTTT. Translating gives CASSSLKDEKLFF. Filled out from reference TRBV28 and TRBJ1-4, the complete variable domain reads DVKVTQSSRYLVKRTGEKVFLECVQDMDHENMFWYRQDPGLGLRLIYFSYDVKMKEKGDIPEGYSVSREKKERFSLILESASTNQTSMYLCASSSLKDEKLFFGSGTQLSVL.